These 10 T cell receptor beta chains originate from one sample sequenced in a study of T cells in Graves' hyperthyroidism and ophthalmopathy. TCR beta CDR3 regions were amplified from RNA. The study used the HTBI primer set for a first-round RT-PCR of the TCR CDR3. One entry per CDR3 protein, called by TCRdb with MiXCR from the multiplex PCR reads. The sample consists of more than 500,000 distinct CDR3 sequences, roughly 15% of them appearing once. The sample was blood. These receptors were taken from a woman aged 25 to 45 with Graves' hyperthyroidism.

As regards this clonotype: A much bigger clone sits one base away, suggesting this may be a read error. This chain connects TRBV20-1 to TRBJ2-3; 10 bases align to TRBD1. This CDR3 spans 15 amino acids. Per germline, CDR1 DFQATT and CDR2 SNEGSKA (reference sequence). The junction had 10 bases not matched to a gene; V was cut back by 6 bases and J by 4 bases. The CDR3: CSARDRGSAADTQYF. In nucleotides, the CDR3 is TGCAGTGCGAGGGACAGGGGCAGTGCGGCAGATACGCAGTATTTT.

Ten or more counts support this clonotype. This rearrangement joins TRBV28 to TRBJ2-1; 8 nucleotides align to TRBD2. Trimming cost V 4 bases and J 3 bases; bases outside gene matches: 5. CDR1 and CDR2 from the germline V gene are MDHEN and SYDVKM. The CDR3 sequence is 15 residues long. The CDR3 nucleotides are TGTGCCAGCAGTTCCCCTAGCGGGTACTACAATGAGCAGTTCTTC. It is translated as CASSSPSGYYNEQFF.

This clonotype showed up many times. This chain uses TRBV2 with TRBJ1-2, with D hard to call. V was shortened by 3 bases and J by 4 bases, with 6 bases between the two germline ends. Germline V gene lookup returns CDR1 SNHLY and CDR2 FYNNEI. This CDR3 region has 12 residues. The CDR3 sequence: CASSDLGYGYTF. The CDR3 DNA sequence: TGTGCCAGCAGTGATTTGGGCTATGGCTACACCTTC.

Written as DNA, the CDR3 is TGTGCCAGCAGCCAAGGAGGAGCGGGAGGGCCCCTATACGAGCAGTACTTC. Translating gives CASSQGGAGGPLYEQYF. This chain uses TRBV7-9 with TRBJ2-7; 10 nucleotides match TRBD2. The CDR3 is 17 residues long. Germline CDR1 SEHNR, CDR2 FQNEAQ (reference sequence). Unmatched junction bases numbered 14, after V lost 5 bases and J lost 4 bases.

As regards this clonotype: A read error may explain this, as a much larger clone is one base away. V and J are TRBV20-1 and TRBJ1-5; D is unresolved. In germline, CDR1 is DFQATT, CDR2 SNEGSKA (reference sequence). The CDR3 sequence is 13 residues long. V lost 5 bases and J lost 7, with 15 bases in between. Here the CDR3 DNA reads TGCAGTGCTTTAGTTTCTCGGACCCAGCCCCAGCATTTT. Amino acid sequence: CSALVSRTQPQHF.

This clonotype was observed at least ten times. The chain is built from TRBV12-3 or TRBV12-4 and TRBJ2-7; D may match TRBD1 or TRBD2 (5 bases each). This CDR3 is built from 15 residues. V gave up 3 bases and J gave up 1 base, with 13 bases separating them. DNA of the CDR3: TGTGCCAGCAGTTTGAGGACCGGGGCGTCCTACGAGCAGTACTTC. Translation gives CASSLRTGASYEQYF.

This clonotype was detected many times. The CDR3 region has the DNA TGTGCCAGCAGCTTAGACGGGAGAGGGGTGGAGACCCAGTACTTC. Translated: CASSLDGRGVETQYF. The chain recombines TRBV7-2 with TRBJ2-5, with TRBD2 as a possible D gene (6 bases). Per the germline V gene, CDR1 is SGHTA and CDR2 is FQGNSA. CDR3 size: 15 residues. V was cut by 1 base and J by 5 bases, with 14 bases left in between.

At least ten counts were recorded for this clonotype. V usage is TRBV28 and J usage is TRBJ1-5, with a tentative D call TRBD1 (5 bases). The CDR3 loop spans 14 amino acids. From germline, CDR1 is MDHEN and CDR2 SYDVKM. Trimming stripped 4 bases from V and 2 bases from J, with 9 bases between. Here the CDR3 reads CASSSQGGNQPQHF. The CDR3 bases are TGTGCCAGCAGTTCCCAGGGTGGCAATCAGCCCCAGCATTTT.

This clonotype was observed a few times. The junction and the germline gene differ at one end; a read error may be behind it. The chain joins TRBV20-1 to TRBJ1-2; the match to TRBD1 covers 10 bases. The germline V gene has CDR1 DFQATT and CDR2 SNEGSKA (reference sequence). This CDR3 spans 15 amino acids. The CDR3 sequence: CSTRDPTGGRYGYTF. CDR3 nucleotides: TGCAGTACTAGAGACCCGACAGGGGGCCGGTATGGCTACACCTTC.

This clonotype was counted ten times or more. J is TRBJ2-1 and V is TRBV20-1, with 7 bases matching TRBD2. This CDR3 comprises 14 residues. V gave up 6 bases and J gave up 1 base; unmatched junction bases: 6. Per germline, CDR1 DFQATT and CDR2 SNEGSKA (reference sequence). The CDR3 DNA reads TGCAGTGCAGAGGGGCGGGAGTCCTACAATGAGCAGTTCTTC. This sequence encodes CSAEGRESYNEQFF.